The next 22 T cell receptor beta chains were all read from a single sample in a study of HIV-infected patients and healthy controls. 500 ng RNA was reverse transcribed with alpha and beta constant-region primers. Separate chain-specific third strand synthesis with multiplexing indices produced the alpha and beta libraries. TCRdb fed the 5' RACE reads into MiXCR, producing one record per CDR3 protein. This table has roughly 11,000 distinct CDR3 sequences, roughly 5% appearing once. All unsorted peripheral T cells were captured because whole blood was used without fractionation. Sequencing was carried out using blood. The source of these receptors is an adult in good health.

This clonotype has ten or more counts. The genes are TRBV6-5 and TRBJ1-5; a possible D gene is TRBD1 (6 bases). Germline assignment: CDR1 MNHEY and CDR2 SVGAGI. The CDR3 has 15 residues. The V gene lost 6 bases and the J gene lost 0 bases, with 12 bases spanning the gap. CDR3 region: CASRTGQYSNQPQHF. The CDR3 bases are TGTGCCAGCAGGACTGGACAGTATAGCAATCAGCCCCAGCATTTT.

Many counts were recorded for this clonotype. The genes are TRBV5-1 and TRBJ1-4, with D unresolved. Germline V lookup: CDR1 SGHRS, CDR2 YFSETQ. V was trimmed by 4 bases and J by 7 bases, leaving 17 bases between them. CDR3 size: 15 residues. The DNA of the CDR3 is TGCGCCAGCAGCGAAGACAACTCACGAGGTGAAAAACTGTTTTTT. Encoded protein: CASSEDNSRGEKLFF.

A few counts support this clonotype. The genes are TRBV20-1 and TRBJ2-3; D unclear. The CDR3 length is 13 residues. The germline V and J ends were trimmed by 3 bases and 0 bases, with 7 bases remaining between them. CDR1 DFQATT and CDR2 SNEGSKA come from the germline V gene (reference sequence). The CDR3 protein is CSASRQSTDTQYF. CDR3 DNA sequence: TGCAGTGCTAGTCGTCAGAGCACAGATACGCAGTATTTT.

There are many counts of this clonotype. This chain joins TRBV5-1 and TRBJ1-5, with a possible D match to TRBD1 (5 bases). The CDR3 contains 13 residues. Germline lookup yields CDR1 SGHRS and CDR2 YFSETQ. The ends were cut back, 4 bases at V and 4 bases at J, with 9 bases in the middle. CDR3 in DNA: TGCGCCAGCAGCGGGGGTTGGAATCAGCCCCAGCATTTT. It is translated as CASSGGWNQPQHF.

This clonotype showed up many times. The CDR3: CASSPKEGPSYNEQFF. CDR3 DNA sequence: TGTGCCAGCAGCCCAAAGGAGGGGCCCTCCTACAATGAGCAGTTCTTC. This chain connects TRBV7-9 to TRBJ2-1, with a possible D match to TRBD2 (6 bases). The CDR3 is made up of 16 amino acids. Germline lookup yields CDR1 SEHNR and CDR2 FQNEAQ (reference sequence). Trimming left V 5 bases short and J 0 bases short, with 14 bases between.

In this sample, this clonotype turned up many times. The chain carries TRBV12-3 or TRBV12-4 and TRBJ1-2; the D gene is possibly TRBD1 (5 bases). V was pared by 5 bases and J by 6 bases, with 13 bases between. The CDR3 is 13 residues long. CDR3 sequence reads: CASSPRGDDGYTF. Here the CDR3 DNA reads TGTGCCAGCAGTCCCCGAGGGGACGATGGCTACACCTTC.

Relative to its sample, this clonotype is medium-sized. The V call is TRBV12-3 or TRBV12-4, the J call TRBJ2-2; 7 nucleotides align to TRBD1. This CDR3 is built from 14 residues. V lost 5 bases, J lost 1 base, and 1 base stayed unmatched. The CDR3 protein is CASSRDRNTGELFF. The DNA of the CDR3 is TGTGCCAGCAGTCGGGACAGGAACACCGGGGAGCTGTTTTTT.

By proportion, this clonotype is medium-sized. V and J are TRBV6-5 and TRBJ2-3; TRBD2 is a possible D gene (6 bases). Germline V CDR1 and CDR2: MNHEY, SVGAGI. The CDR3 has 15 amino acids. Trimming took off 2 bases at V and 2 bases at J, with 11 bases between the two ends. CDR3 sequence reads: CASSYLASNTDTQYF. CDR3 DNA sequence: TGTGCCAGCAGTTACCTAGCGTCTAACACAGATACGCAGTATTTT.

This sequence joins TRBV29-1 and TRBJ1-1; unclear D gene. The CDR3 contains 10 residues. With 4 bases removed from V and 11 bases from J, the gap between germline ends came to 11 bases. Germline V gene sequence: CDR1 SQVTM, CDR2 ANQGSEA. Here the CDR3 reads CSVVGPAAFF. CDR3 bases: TGCAGCGTTGTCGGCCCGGCGGCTTTCTTT. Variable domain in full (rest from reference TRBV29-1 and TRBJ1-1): SAVISQKPSRDICQRGTSLTIQCQVDSQVTMMFWYRQQPGQSLTLIATANQGSEATYESGFVIDKFPISRPNLTFSTLTVSNMSPEDSSIYLCSVVGPAAFFGQGTRLTVV.

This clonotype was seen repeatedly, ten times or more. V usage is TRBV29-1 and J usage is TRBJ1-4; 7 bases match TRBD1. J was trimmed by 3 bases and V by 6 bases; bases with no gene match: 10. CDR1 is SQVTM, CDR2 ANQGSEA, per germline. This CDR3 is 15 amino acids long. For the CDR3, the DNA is TGCAGCGTCAAGAAGGGGGCCAGGCCTAATGAAAAACTGTTTTTT. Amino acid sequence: CSVKKGARPNEKLFF. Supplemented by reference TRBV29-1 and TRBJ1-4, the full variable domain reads SAVISQKPSRDICQRGTSLTIQCQVDSQVTMMFWYRQQPGQSLTLIATANQGSEATYESGFVIDKFPISRPNLTFSTLTVSNMSPEDSSIYLCSVKKGARPNEKLFFGSGTQLSVL.

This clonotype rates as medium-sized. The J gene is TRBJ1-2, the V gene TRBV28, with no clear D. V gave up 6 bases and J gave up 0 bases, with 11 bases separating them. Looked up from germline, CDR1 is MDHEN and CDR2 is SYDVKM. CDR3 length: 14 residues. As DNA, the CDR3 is TGTGCCAGCAGCTTACTAAGTCCTAACTATGGCTACACCTTC. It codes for CASSLLSPNYGYTF.

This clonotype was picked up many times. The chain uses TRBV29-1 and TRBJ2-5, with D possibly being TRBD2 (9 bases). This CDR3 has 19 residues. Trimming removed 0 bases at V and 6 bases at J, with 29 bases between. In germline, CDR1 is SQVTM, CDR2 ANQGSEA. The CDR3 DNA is TGCAGCGTTGAAGATCAGGGGGCGTTTAGCGGGGGAAGTGGAAAGACCCAGTACTTC. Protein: CSVEDQGAFSGGSGKTQYF.

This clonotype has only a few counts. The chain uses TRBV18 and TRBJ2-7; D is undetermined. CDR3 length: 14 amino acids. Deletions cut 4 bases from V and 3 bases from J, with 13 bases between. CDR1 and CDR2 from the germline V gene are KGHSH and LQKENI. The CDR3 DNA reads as TGTGCCAGCTCACACGGGTCCAGCTACTACGAGCAGTACTTC. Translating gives CASSHGSSYYEQYF. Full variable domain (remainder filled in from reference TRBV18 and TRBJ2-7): NAGVMQNPRHLVRRRGQEARLRCSPMKGHSHVYWYRQLPEEGLKFMVYLQKENIIDESGMPKERFSAEFPKEGPSILRIQQVVRGDSAAYFCASSHGSSYYEQYFGPGTRLTVT.

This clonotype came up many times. The CDR3, as DNA: TGTGCCAGCAGCCGGACAGGGGAGAAGGCAGATACGCAGTATTTT. Translated, it gives CASSRTGEKADTQYF. The chain is built from TRBV5-4 and TRBJ2-3; TRBD1 matches at 9 bases. Unmatched junction bases numbered 7, after V lost 4 bases and J lost 4 bases. The CDR3 sequence is 15 residues long. Germline CDR1 reads SGHNT; CDR2 reads YYREEE (reference sequence). Filled out from reference TRBV5-4 and TRBJ2-3, the complete variable domain reads ETGVTQSPTHLIKTRGQQVTLRCSSQSGHNTVSWYQQALGQGPQFIFQYYREEENGRGNFPPRFSGLQFPNYSSELNVNALELDDSALYLCASSRTGEKADTQYFGPGTRLTVL.

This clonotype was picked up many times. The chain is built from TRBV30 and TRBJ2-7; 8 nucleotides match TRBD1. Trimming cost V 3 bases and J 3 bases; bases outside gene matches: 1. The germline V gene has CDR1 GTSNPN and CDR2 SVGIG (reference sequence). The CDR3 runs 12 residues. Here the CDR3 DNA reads TGTGCCTGGAGCGGACAGGGCTACGAGCAGTACTTC. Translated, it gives CAWSGQGYEQYF.

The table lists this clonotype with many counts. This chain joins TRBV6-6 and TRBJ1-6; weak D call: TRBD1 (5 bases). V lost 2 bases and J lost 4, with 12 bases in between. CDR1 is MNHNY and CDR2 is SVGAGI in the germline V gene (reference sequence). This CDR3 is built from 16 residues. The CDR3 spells CASSYPQGGYNSPLHF. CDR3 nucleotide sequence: TGTGCCAGCAGTTACCCCCAGGGAGGGTATAATTCACCCCTCCACTTT.

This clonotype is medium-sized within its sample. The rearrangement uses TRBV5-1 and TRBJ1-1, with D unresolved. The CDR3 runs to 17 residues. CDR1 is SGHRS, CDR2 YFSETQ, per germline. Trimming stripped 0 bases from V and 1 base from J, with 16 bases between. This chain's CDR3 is CASSLGDTAPANTEAFF. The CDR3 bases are TGCGCCAGCAGCTTGGGAGATACGGCCCCTGCGAACACTGAAGCTTTCTTT.

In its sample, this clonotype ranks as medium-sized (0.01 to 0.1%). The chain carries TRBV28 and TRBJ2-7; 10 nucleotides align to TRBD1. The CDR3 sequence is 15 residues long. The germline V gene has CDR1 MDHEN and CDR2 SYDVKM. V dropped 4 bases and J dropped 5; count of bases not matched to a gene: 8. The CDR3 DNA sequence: TGTGCCAGCAGTTGGGCCGGACAGGGGGGACACGAGCAGTACTTC. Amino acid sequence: CASSWAGQGGHEQYF.

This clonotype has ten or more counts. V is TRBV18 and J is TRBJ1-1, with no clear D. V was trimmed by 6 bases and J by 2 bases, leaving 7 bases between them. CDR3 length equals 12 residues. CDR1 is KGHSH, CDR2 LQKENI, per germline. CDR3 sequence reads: CASSGYNTEAFF. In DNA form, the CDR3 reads TGTGCCAGCTCGGGATATAACACTGAAGCTTTCTTT.

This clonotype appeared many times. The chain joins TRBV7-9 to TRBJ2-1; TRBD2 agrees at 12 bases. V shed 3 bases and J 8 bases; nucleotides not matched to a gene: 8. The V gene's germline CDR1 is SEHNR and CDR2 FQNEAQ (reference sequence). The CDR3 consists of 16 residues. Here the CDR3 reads CASSFEASGGADEQFF. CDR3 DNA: TGTGCCAGCAGCTTTGAGGCTAGCGGGGGGGCCGATGAGCAGTTCTTC.

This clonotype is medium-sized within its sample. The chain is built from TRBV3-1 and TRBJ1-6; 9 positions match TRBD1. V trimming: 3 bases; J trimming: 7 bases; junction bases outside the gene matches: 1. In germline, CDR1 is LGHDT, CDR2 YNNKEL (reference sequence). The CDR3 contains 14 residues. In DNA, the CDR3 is TGTGCCAGCAGCCACGGACAGGGGAATTCACCCCTCCACTTT. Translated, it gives CASSHGQGNSPLHF.

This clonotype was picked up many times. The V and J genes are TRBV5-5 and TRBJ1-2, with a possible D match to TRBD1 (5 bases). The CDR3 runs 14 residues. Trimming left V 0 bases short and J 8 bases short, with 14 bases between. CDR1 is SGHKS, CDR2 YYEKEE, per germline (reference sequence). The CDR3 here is CASSLDGAGGGYTF. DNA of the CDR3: TGTGCCAGCAGCTTGGACGGGGCTGGGGGGGGCTACACCTTC. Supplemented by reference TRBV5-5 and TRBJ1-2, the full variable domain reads DAGVTQSPTHLIKTRGQQVTLRCSPISGHKSVSWYQQVLGQGPQFIFQYYEKEERGRGNFPDRFSARQFPNYSSELNVNALLLGDSALYLCASSLDGAGGGYTFGSGTRLTVV.